This T cell receptor beta chain was identified during a study of spatial heterogeneity in lung cancer. TCR cDNA molecules each carried a unique molecular identifier. Each CDR3 protein is one row after TCRdb ran MiXCR on the 5' RACE reads. Of 10,000 to 14,000 distinct CDR3 sequences in the sample, roughly a tenth were seen once. This CDR3 spans 14 amino acids. The germline gives CDR1 SGHTA, CDR2 FQGNSA. Time point indicated: blood at routine non-recurrence follow-up after resection. Points on this clonotype: One end of the junction varies from germline; a read error may be responsible.

V usage is TRBV7-2 and J usage is TRBJ1-3; D uncertain. The sequence came from a female donor with early-stage non-small cell lung cancer. The sequencing used PBMCs, collected at follow-up. The CDR3 sequence is CASSPTSSENTIYF. CDR3 coding DNA: TGTGCCAGCAGCCCTACGAGCTCTGAAAACACCATATATTTT.